Below, 6 T cell receptor beta chains from the same sample are listed, as sequenced in a study of cytomegalovirus exposure and HLA in healthy donors. Researchers ran the PCR with 60 Vbeta and 13 Jbeta primers. The table came from immunoSEQ multiplex PCR; TCRdb's copy has only in-frame clones and leaves some out. The sample has around 150,000 clones, 68% seen once. Specimen: PBMCs. Receptor source: a young woman in good health and CMV-seropositive.

The chain couples TRBV28 to TRBJ2-7, with D maybe TRBD2 (5 bases). Trimming took 3 bases from V and 6 from J, leaving 9 bases between them. This CDR3 is 12 amino acids long. CDR1 MDHEN and CDR2 SYDVKM come from the germline V gene. The CDR3 is CASSLSGVEQYF. CDR3 nucleotide sequence: TGTGCCAGCAGTTTGTCCGGGGTCGAGCAGTACTTC.

The CDR3 sequence is CASSEVGGWGNQPQHF. CDR3 bases: TGTGCCAGCAGTGAAGTTGGAGGTTGGGGCAATCAGCCCCAGCATTTT. The chain couples TRBV6-1 to TRBJ1-5; D ambiguous. The germline CDR1 and CDR2 sequences are MNHNS and SASEGT. The CDR3 covers 16 residues. Trimming cost V 1 base and J 2 bases, with 12 bases left between them.

This chain connects TRBV11-2 to TRBJ2-7; TRBD2 aligns across 7 bases. Germline V CDR1 and CDR2: SGHAT, FQNNGV. V dropped 1 base and J dropped 4; count of bases not matched to a gene: 10. The CDR3 is made up of 16 amino acids. In nucleotides, the CDR3 is TGTGCCAGCAGCTTAGCCCCAGGGTTGGGACTATACGAGCAGTACTTC. Amino acids: CASSLAPGLGLYEQYF. The whole variable domain, remainder taken from reference TRBV11-2 and TRBJ2-7, is EAGVAQSPRYKIIEKRQSVAFWCNPISGHATLYWYQQILGQGPKLLIQFQNNGVVDDSQLPKDRFSAERLKGVDSTLKIQPAKLEDSAVYLCASSLAPGLGLYEQYFGPGTRLTVT.

This chain links TRBV19 with TRBJ1-1, with a tentative D call TRBD1 (5 bases). The CDR3 contains 16 residues. With 4 bases removed from V and 7 bases from J, the gap between germline ends came to 22 bases. Germline V gene lookup returns CDR1 LNHDA and CDR2 SQIVND (reference sequence). CDR3 DNA sequence: TGTGCCAGTAGTAAGATCAGGGTGTCCCCTCTCGTTGAAGCTTTCTTT. Translation gives CASSKIRVSPLVEAFF.

V is TRBV27 and J is TRBJ2-7; 9 bases map to TRBD2. The CDR3 consists of 16 residues. The germline gives CDR1 MNHEY, CDR2 SMNVEV (reference sequence). J gave up 4 bases and V 6 bases, and 13 bases lay outside the gene matches. The CDR3: CASSLASGGPLYEQYF. The CDR3 DNA follows: TGTGCCAGCAGCCTAGCGAGCGGGGGGCCATTATACGAGCAGTACTTC.

V and J are TRBV30 and TRBJ1-1; D unclear. The CDR3 is 14 amino acids. CDR1 and CDR2 (germline): GTSNPN, SVGIG (reference sequence). Trimming removed 4 bases at V and 11 bases at J, with 23 bases between. CDR3 residues: CAWTYSSTQRRAFF. The CDR3 coding sequence is TGTGCCTGGACTTACAGCTCCACTCAGAGGAGGGCTTTCTTT.